The T cell receptor beta chain under discussion was sequenced for a study of shared clonotypes between healthy human individuals. About the study: The cohort comprised a couple of women and a few men. Their ages spanned 18 to 49 years. CD8 memory received one plate per donor, CD8 naive two, CD4 memory three and CD4 naive three. Study-level results: Generation probability values for non-shared clonotypes were lower than those for clonotypes shared by all four donors. Roughly 5% of naive CD4 clonotypes were common to a handful of donors.

The CDR3 runs 13 residues. The V gene end was trimmed by 5 bases and the J gene end by 3 bases; junction bases not matched to a gene: 3. In germline, CDR1 is SGHNT, CDR2 YYREEE (reference sequence). Produced via immunoSEQ multiplex PCR; TCRdb's table is partial and in-frame only. The sample records some 1 million clones, about 75% being singletons. With respect to this clone: As yet, its antigen is unknown. Other nucleotide sequences from this sample produce the same CDR3.

Sequencing used memory CD4+ T cells sorted from blood. Subset given: CD45RA-negative fraction. This chain connects TRBV5-4 to TRBJ1-2; TRBD1 agrees at 8 bases. The receptor was isolated from a man between 18 and 29 years old in good health. DNA for the CDR3: TGTGCCAGCAGTCTGGGACAGGACTATGGCTACACCTTC. Translated: CASSLGQDYGYTF. The full variable domain, its missing parts supplied by reference TRBV5-4 and TRBJ1-2, is ETGVTQSPTHLIKTRGQQVTLRCSSQSGHNTVSWYQQALGQGPQFIFQYYREEENGRGNFPPRFSGLQFPNYSSELNVNALELDDSALYLCASSLGQDYGYTFGSGTRLTVV.